This TCR beta chain was observed in a study of Ad26.COV2.S vaccination and SARS-CoV-2 variants. Study summary: Ad26.COV2.S was injected intramuscularly once or twice, 56 days apart.

Germline CDR1 and CDR2: MNHEY and SVGAGI. With 4 bases removed from V and 0 bases from J, the gap between germline ends came to 10 bases. The CDR3 loop spans 15 amino acids. This table comes from immunoSEQ multiplex PCR, and its TCRdb copy is limited to in-frame clones, with some not included. The sample consists of hundreds of thousands of clones, around 90% of them appearing once. Study-wide results and limits: The study found similar non-spike TCR breadth in vaccine and placebo recipients.

Treatment specified: about 20 received Ad26.COV2.S at low or high dose, single or two shots; 5 received placebo; per-sample allocation not given. Sample collection was performed on day 63 after the first vaccine or placebo injection. Concerning this clone itself: Its specificity is unknown.

V gene TRBV6-5 combines with J gene TRBJ1-3, with D unresolved. The sample was peripheral blood, taken in a trial of Ad26.COV2.S vaccine versus placebo. This clonotype was obtained from a person aged 18-60 years who received the Ad26.COV2.S COVID-19 vaccine or a placebo. The CDR3 loop reads CASSFDTSSGNTIYF. As DNA, the CDR3 is TGTGCCAGCAGTTTCGACACCAGCTCTGGAAACACCATATATTTT.